This is a list of T cell receptor beta chains from one sample in a study of blood T cells in healthy people across ages. MiXCR, run by TCRdb on the 5' RACE reads, gives a single entry per CDR3 protein. The sample holds around 620,000 distinct CDR3 sequences, roughly 29% seen once. Source material: blood. These receptors were taken from a woman between 65 and 79 years old in good health. CDR3s include the opening cysteine and the closing phenylalanine or tryptophan. A D gene is named only where the DNA matches it firmly. Only part of the rows carry a size: once, few, many, or a class if the clone is expanded.

CASSLEREDYEQYF,TGTGCCAGCAGCTTAGAGCGGGAGGACTACGAGCAGTACTTC,TRBD2,TRBV7-9,-,14,TRBJ2-7
CASGLRQGAAYNEQFF,TGTGCTAGTGGTTTGCGACAGGGGGCCGCCTACAATGAGCAGTTCTTC,TRBD1,TRBV12-5,-,16,TRBJ2-1
CASNLASGRNEQFF,TGTGCCAGCAACTTGGCTAGCGGAAGAAATGAGCAGTTCTTC,TRBD2,TRBV7-2,-,14,TRBJ2-1
CATRAQGRDTQYF,TGTGCCACCAGGGCCCAGGGTAGGGATACGCAGTATTTT,-,TRBV6-5,few,13,TRBJ2-3
CAWSRGDAQPQHF,TGTGCCTGGAGTCGAGGGGATGCTCAGCCCCAGCATTTT,-,TRBV30,few,13,TRBJ1-5
CATSSPARHNIYEQYF,TGTGCCACCAGCAGTCCCGCCAGACACAACATCTACGAGCAGTACTTC,-,TRBV15,-,16,TRBJ2-7
CASSLWGGPYNEQFF,TGTGCCAGCAGCTTATGGGGGGGGCCATACAATGAGCAGTTCTTC,-,TRBV7-2,-,15,TRBJ2-1
CAGSLVPDSGTGELFF,TGCGCCGGCAGCTTGGTACCGGACAGCGGGACCGGGGAGCTGTTTTTT,-,TRBV5-1,few,16,TRBJ2-2
CASSDLGQGKRSPLHF,TGTGCCAGCAGTGACCTAGGACAGGGAAAAAGATCACCCCTCCACTTT,TRBD1,TRBV25-1,few,16,TRBJ1-6
CASSPGLPQETQYF,TGTGCCAGCTCACCGGGACTACCCCAAGAGACCCAGTACTTC,TRBD2,TRBV18,few,14,TRBJ2-5
CASSEQVTSSYEQYF,TGTGCCAGCAGTGAACAAGTCACCTCCTCCTACGAGCAGTACTTC,-,TRBV6-1,-,15,TRBJ2-7
CASSLGWAGALYNGQFF,TGTGCCAGCAGCTTAGGTTGGGCGGGGGCCCTCTACAATGGGCAGTTCTTC,-,TRBV7-2,few,17,TRBJ2-1
CASRGVGGINYGYTF,TGTGCCAGCAGGGGGGTTGGGGGGATTAACTATGGCTACACCTTC,-,TRBV9,-,15,TRBJ1-2
CASSLGFFYGYTF,TGTGCCAGCAGTTTGGGATTTTTCTATGGCTACACCTTC,-,TRBV12-3/TRBV12-4,few,13,TRBJ1-2
CAGSPIAGQPQHF,TGTGCCGGCAGCCCTATTGCGGGCCAGCCCCAGCATTTT,-,TRBV7-9,few,13,TRBJ1-5
CASSQDGGNKAFF,TGCGCCAGCAGCCAAGATGGGGGGAATAAAGCTTTCTTT,-,TRBV4-1,-,13,TRBJ1-1
CSASQTHQETQYF,TGCAGTGCTAGCCAGACGCATCAAGAGACCCAGTACTTC,-,TRBV20-1,-,13,TRBJ2-5
CASSSQTWAFSDTQYF,TGTGCCAGCAGCTCCCAAACCTGGGCTTTTTCAGATACGCAGTATTTT,-,TRBV7-2,-,16,TRBJ2-3
CASTPPGLESVTQYF,TGTGCCAGCACCCCCCCGGGACTAGAGTCGGTGACCCAGTACTTC,TRBD2,TRBV6-6,-,15,TRBJ2-5
CASSKSGVLAKNIQYF,TGTGCCAGCAGTAAAAGCGGGGTTTTGGCCAAAAACATTCAGTACTTC,TRBD2,TRBV6-2/TRBV6-3,-,16,TRBJ2-4
CSAREGRPQYF,TGCAGTGCTAGAGAGGGGCGTCCGCAGTATTTT,-,TRBV20-1,few,11,TRBJ2-3
CASSPGQGGNEQFF,TGCGCCAGCAGCCCGGGACAGGGTGGCAATGAGCAGTTCTTC,TRBD1,TRBV5-1,many,14,TRBJ2-1
CASSLEDRGSQPQHF,TGTGCCAGCAGCTTAGAAGACAGGGGAAGTCAGCCCCAGCATTTT,TRBD1,TRBV7-2,-,15,TRBJ1-5
CASSLVGAPGYGYTF,TGCGCCAGCAGCTTGGTGGGAGCACCGGGCTATGGCTACACCTTC,-,TRBV5-1,few,15,TRBJ1-2
CSARHIDMETQYF,TGCAGTGCTAGGCATATCGATATGGAGACCCAGTACTTC,-,TRBV20-1,-,13,TRBJ2-5
CASSLELGGNTEAFF,TGCGCCAGCAGCTTAGAACTTGGAGGGAACACTGAAGCTTTCTTT,-,TRBV5-1,-,15,TRBJ1-1
CSARDSRGPGETQYF,TGCAGTGCTAGAGATTCCCGGGGGCCGGGAGAGACCCAGTACTTC,-,TRBV20-1,-,15,TRBJ2-5
CASSWTGGTYNEQFF,TGTGCCAGCAGTTGGACAGGGGGGACCTACAATGAGCAGTTCTTC,TRBD1,TRBV6-2/TRBV6-3,-,15,TRBJ2-1
CSASIWGRNTGELFF,TGCAGTGCTAGTATTTGGGGTAGGAACACCGGGGAGCTGTTTTTT,-,TRBV20-1,few,15,TRBJ2-2
CASSNLGEETQYF,TGTGCCAGCAGTAATCTAGGGGAAGAGACCCAGTACTTC,-,TRBV2,few,13,TRBJ2-5
CASSFRDRTDTQYF,TGTGCCAGCAGTTTCCGGGACAGAACAGATACGCAGTATTTT,TRBD1,TRBV6-2/TRBV6-3,few,14,TRBJ2-3
CASSPAGERETQYF,TGTGCCAGCTCACCAGCAGGGGAGCGGGAGACCCAGTACTTC,-,TRBV18,-,14,TRBJ2-5
CASRLAGTSGVYEQYF,TGTGCCAGCAGATTGGCCGGGACTAGCGGGGTCTACGAGCAGTACTTC,TRBD2,TRBV6-5,-,16,TRBJ2-7
CASSLSTGQGYGYTF,TGTGCCAGCAGCTTATCCACGGGACAGGGGTATGGCTACACCTTC,TRBD1,TRBV7-2,few,15,TRBJ1-2
CASSPSATGELFF,TGTGCCAGCTCACCATCTGCCACCGGGGAGCTGTTTTTT,-,TRBV18,-,13,TRBJ2-2
CSASGGDSSYEQYF,TGCAGTGCTAGTGGCGGGGACAGTTCCTACGAGCAGTACTTC,-,TRBV20-1,few,14,TRBJ2-7
CASSLGDTPSDTQYF,TGTGCCAGCAGCTTAGGAGATACCCCGTCCGATACGCAGTATTTT,-,TRBV7-2,-,15,TRBJ2-3
CASSFPGQGGTNEKLFF,TGTGCCAGCAGCTTTCCTGGGCAGGGGGGTACTAATGAAAAACTGTTTTTT,TRBD1,TRBV5-5,few,17,TRBJ1-4
CASTFGQGKNEKLFF,TGTGCCAGCACTTTCGGACAGGGAAAGAATGAAAAACTGTTTTTT,TRBD1,TRBV7-2,-,15,TRBJ1-4
CASRLTGMSNYGYTF,TGTGCCAGCAGGTTAACAGGGATGAGTAACTATGGCTACACCTTC,-,TRBV27,few,15,TRBJ1-2
CASSFGSGGGETQYF,TGTGCCAGCAGCTTTGGTAGCGGGGGTGGAGAGACCCAGTACTTC,TRBD2,TRBV7-2,few,15,TRBJ2-5
CASSLNNPTSDEQFF,TGTGCCAGCAGCTTAAATAACCCGACCAGCGATGAGCAGTTCTTC,-,TRBV7-8,-,15,TRBJ2-1
CASSLLPANIQYF,TGTGCCAGCAGTTTGCTACCCGCGAACATTCAGTACTTC,-,TRBV12-3/TRBV12-4,-,13,TRBJ2-4
CSVEDRSGRNSPLHF,TGCAGCGTTGAGGACAGGTCCGGCCGGAATTCACCCCTCCACTTT,TRBD1,TRBV29-1,few,15,TRBJ1-6
CSVEEAGIYEQYF,TGCAGCGTTGAAGAAGCAGGGATATACGAGCAGTACTTC,-,TRBV29-1,-,13,TRBJ2-7
CASSQLAGGHFQFF,TGCGCCAGCAGCCAACTAGCGGGGGGGCATTTTCAGTTCTTC,TRBD2,TRBV4-3,few,14,TRBJ2-1
CASSLARWRGQYF,TGTGCCAGCAGTTTAGCCCGGTGGAGGGGGCAGTATTTT,-,TRBV27,few,13,TRBJ2-3
CASSVVPGGIGELFF,TGTGCCAGCAGCGTAGTTCCGGGGGGCATCGGGGAGCTGTTTTTT,-,TRBV9,-,15,TRBJ2-2
CSVETSGNTIYF,TGCAGCGTTGAAACATCTGGAAACACCATATATTTT,-,TRBV29-1,-,12,TRBJ1-3
CASSPGTSLREQYF,TGTGCCAGCAGCCCTGGGACTTCTCTACGGGAGCAGTACTTC,-,TRBV3-1,few,14,TRBJ2-7
CASSDPSDRGRRLYGYTF,TGTGCCAGCAGTGACCCTTCCGACAGGGGTCGCCGCTTATATGGCTACACCTTC,TRBD1,TRBV6-4,-,18,TRBJ1-2
CASSQGWETNEKLFF,TGCGCCAGCAGCCAAGGGTGGGAAACTAATGAAAAACTGTTTTTT,-,TRBV4-1,few,15,TRBJ1-4
CATGSSEQFF,TGTGCCACCGGGAGTTCTGAGCAGTTCTTC,-,TRBV19,-,10,TRBJ2-1
CASGQTATNEKLFF,TGTGCCAGCGGCCAGACAGCAACTAATGAAAAACTGTTTTTT,-,TRBV7-8,-,14,TRBJ1-4
CSASTGGYYGYTF,TGCAGTGCTTCTACAGGGGGCTACTATGGCTACACCTTC,TRBD1,TRBV20-1,few,13,TRBJ1-2